This paragraph reports one T cell receptor (beta chain). V lost 1 base, J lost 11 bases, and 11 bases lay in between. Germline CDR1 is SGHNT and CDR2 is YENEEA. There are 13 residues in the CDR3. The record originates from a study of T cell responses to AZD1222 COVID-19 vaccine. This table comes from immunoSEQ multiplex PCR, and its TCRdb copy is limited to in-frame clones, with some not included. This sample has about 120,000 clones, with 75% to 90% found just once. The specimen was peripheral blood, collected 28 days after the second AZD1222 dose. The sequence was obtained from an adult who received the AZD1222 COVID-19 vaccine. The chain combines TRBV11-3 with TRBJ1-4, with unresolved D. CDR3 residues: CASSLGVGEKLFF. In DNA, the CDR3 is TGTGCCAGCAGCTTAGGAGTGGGCGAGAAACTGTTTTTT.